This TCR beta chain comes out of a study of cytomegalovirus exposure and HLA in healthy donors. Study findings and constraints: Presence/absence analyses supposed approximately even sequencing depth among donors. In a later analysis, parvovirus B19, influenza, CMV and Epstein-Barr virus appeared linked to several top co-occurrence clusters.

Researchers ran the PCR with 60 Vbeta and 13 Jbeta primers. Sequencing was performed with immunoSEQ multiplex PCR; in TCRdb, only in-frame clones are kept and a portion is missing. The sample carries about 180,000 clones, more than 65% recorded once. With regard to this clone: Its antigen is undetermined.

The CDR3 covers 14 residues. The germline V and J ends were trimmed by 3 bases and 1 base, with 10 bases remaining between them. Germline CDR1 SGHRS, CDR2 YFSETQ. Healthy people donating bone marrow made up the donors. The rearrangement links TRBV5-1 to TRBJ1-1; no firm D call. Specimen: PBMCs. This TCR came from a woman between 50 and 59 years old in good health and CMV-seronegative. The CDR3 nucleotides are TGCGCCAGCAGCTCGGGGAAGCCGAACACTGAAGCTTTCTTT. Protein sequence: CASSSGKPNTEAFF.